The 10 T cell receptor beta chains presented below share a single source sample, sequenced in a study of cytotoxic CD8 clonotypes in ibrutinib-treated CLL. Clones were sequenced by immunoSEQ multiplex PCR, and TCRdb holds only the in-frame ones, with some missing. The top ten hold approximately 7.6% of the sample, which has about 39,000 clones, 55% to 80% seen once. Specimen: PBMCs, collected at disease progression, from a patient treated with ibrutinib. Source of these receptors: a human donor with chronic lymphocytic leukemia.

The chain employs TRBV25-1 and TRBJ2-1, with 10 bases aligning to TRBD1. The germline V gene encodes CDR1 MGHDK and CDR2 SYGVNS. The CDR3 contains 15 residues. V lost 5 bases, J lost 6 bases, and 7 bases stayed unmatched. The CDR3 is CASSIPGQGRNEQFF. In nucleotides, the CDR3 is TGTGCCAGCAGTATACCGGGACAGGGGCGCAATGAGCAGTTCTTC.

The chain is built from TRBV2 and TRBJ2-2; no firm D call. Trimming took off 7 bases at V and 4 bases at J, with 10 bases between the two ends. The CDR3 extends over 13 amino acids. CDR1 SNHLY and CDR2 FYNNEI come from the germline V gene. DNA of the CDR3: TGTGCCAGCACCTTGAGAGTCACCGGGGAGCTGTTTTTT. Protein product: CASTLRVTGELFF.

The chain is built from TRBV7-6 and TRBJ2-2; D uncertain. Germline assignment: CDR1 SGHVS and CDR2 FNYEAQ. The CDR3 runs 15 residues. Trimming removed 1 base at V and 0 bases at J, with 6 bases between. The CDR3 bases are TGTGCCAGCAGCTTAGTTTACTCGAACACCGGGGAGCTGTTTTTT. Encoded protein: CASSLVYSNTGELFF.

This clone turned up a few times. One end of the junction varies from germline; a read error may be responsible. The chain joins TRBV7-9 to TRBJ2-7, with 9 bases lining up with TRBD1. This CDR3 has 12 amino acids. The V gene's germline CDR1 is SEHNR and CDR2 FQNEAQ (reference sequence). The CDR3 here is CASSLGDRAGAF. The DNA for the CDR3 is TGTGCCAGCAGCTTAGGGGACAGGGCAGGGGCTTTC.

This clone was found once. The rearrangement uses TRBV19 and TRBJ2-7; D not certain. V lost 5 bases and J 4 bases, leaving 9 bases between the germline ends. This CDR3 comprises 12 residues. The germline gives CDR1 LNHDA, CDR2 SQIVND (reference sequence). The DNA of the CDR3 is TGTGCCAGTAGTGCCCCCCGGTACGAGCAGTACTTC. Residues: CASSAPRYEQYF.

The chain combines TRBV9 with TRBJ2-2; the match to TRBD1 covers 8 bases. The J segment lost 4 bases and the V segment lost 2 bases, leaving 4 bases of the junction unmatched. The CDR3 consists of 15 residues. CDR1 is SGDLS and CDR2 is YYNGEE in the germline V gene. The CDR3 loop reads CASSVGQGATGELFF. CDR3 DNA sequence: TGTGCCAGCAGCGTGGGCCAGGGGGCCACCGGGGAGCTGTTTTTT.

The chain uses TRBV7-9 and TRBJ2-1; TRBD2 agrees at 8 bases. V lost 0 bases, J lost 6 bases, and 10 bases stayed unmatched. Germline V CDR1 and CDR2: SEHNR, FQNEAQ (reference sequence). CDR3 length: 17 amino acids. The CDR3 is CASSLATPVGGANEQFF. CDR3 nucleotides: TGTGCCAGCAGCTTAGCGACCCCCGTCGGGGGGGCCAATGAGCAGTTCTTC.

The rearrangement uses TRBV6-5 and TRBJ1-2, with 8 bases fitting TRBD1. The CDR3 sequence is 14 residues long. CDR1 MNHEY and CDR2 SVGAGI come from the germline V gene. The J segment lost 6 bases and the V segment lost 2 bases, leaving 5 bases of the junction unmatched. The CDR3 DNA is TGTGCCAGCAGTTACCGAGCAGGGGGCAATGGCTACACCTTC. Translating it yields CASSYRAGGNGYTF.

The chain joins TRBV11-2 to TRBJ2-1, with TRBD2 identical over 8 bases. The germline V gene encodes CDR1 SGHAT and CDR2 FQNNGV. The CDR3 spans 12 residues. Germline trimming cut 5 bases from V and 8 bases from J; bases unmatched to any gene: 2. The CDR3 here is CASSTGGDEQFF. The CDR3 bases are TGTGCCAGCAGCACGGGGGGGGATGAGCAGTTCTTC.

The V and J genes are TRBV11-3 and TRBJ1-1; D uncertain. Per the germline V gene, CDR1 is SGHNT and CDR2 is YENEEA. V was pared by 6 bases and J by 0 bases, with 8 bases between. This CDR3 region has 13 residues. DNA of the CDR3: TGTGCCAGCAGTTCCGAGTTGAACACTGAAGCTTTCTTT. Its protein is CASSSELNTEAFF.